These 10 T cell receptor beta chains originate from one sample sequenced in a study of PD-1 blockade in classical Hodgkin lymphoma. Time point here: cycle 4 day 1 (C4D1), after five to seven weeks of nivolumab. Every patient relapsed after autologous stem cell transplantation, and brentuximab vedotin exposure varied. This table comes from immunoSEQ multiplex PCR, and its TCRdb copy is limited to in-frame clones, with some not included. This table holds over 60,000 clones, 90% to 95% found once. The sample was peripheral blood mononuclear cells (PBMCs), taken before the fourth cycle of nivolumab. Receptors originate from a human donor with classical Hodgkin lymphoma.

The CDR3 nucleotides read TGCAGCGTTGAACAGGGAGGCTACACCTTC. Its translation is CSVEQGGYTF. This chain connects TRBV29-1 to TRBJ1-2, with D possibly matching TRBD1 (5 bases). Trimming took 2 bases from V and 8 from J, leaving 6 bases between them. Germline V gene data show CDR1 as SQVTM and CDR2 as ANQGSEA. The CDR3 is made up of 10 amino acids.

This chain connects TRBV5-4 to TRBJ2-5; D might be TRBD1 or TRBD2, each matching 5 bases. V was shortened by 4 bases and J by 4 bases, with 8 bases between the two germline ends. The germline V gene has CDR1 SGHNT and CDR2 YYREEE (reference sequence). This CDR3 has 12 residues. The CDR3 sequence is CASSPGPETQYF. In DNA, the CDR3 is TGTGCCAGCAGCCCGGGACCAGAGACCCAGTACTTC.

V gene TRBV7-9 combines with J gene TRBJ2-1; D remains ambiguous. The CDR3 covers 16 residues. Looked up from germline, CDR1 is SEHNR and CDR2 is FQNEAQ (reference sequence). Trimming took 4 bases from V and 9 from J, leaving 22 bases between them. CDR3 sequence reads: CASSSAELTELGEQFF. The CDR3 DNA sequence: TGTGCCAGCAGCTCAGCAGAGTTGACTGAGCTCGGTGAGCAGTTCTTC.

This CDR3 is CASSQTGSGGETQYF. The CDR3 DNA reads TGCGCCAGCAGCCAAACAGGGTCGGGGGGAGAGACCCAGTACTTC. This chain links TRBV4-1 with TRBJ2-5; TRBD2 might be the D (7 bases). Trimming took off 2 bases at V and 4 bases at J, with 14 bases between the two ends. This CDR3 has 15 amino acids. CDR1 MGHRA and CDR2 YSYEKL come from the germline V gene.

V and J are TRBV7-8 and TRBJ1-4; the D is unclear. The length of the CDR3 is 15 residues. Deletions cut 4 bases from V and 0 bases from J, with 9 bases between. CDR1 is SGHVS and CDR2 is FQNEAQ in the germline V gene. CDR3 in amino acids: CASSWEGATNEKLFF. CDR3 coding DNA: TGTGCCAGCAGCTGGGAGGGCGCAACTAATGAAAAACTGTTTTTT.

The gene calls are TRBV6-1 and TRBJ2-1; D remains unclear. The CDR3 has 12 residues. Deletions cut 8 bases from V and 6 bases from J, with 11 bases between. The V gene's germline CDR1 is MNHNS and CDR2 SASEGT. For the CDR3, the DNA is TGTGCCAGCGGCCAGCCGTTCAATGAGCAGTTCTTC. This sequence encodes CASGQPFNEQFF.

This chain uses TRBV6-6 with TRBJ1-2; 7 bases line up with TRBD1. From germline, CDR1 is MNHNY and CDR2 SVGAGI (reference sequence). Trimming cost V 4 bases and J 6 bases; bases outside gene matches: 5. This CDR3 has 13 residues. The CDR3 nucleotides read TGTGCCAGCAGTTTACTCAGGGGGGATGGCTACACCTTC. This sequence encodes CASSLLRGDGYTF.

Here the CDR3 DNA reads TGCGCCAGCAACACTGAAGGGACTGAAGCTTTCTTT. It specifies CASNTEGTEAFF. The V call is TRBV5-1, the J call TRBJ1-1; D not certain. The CDR3 extends over 12 amino acids. The V end was cut by 6 bases, the J end by 5 bases, with 11 bases between. Germline assignment: CDR1 SGHRS and CDR2 YFSETQ.

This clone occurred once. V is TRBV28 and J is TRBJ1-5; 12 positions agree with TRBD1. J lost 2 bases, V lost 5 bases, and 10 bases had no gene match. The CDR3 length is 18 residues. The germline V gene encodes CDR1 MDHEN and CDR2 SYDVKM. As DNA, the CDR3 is TGTGCCAGCAGTCCACCGGGACAGGGGGCTCTTGGCAATCAGCCCCAGCATTTT. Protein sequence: CASSPPGQGALGNQPQHF.

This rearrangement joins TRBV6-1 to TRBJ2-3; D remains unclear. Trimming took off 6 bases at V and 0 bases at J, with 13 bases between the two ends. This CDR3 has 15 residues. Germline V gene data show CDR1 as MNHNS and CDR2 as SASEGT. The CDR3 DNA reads TGTGCCAGCAGAGAGACCATAACTAGCACAGATACGCAGTATTTT. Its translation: CASRETITSTDTQYF.